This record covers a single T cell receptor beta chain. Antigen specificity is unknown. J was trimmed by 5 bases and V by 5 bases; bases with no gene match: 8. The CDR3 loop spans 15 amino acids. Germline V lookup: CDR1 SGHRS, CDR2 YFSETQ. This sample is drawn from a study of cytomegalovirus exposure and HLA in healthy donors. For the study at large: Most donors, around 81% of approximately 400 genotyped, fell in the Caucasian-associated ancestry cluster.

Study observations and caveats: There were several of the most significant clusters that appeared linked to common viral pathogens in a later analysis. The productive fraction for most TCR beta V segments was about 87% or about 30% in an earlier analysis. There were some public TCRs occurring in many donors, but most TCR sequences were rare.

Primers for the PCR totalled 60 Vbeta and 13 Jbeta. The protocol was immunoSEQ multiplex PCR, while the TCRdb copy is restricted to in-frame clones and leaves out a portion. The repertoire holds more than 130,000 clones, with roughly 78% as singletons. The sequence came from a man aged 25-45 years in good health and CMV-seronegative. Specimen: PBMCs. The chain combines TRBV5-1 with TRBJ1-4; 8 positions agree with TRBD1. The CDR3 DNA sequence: TGCGCCAGCAGGTCGGCCGGGACAGGAAATGAAAAACTGTTTTTT. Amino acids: CASRSAGTGNEKLFF.